The 30 T cell receptor beta chains below were found in one sample sequenced in a study of T-cell memory formation after mild COVID-19. TCRdb reprocessed the 5' RACE reads via MiXCR and lists one record per CDR3 protein. The sample carries 190,000 or so distinct CDR3 sequences, about 20% recorded once. The specimen sequenced was PBMCs or a T cell subset sorted from them (not recorded which). The receptors were gathered from an adult woman who had mild COVID-19 (a few samples of this study predate the infection). Cell type and time point are not known.

The chain is built from TRBV7-2 and TRBJ2-1; D might be TRBD2 (7 bases). Germline V lookup: CDR1 SGHTA, CDR2 FQGNSA. The CDR3 has 13 amino acids. Trimming pared 4 bases from V and 6 bases from J, leaving 10 bases between. The CDR3 loop reads CASSSGGPNEQFF. CDR3 in DNA: TGTGCCAGCAGCTCCGGGGGGCCCAATGAGCAGTTCTTC.

This clonotype was counted only a few times. This chain uses TRBV5-8 with TRBJ1-5, with a weak D call TRBD1 (6 bases). This CDR3 has 19 residues. Trimming left V 0 bases short and J 5 bases short, with 24 bases between. Per the germline V gene, CDR1 is SGHTS and CDR2 is YDEGEE. The CDR3 DNA follows: TGTGCCAGCAGCTTGGCCGATAGAGTGGTTCGATCAGGGGATCAGCCCCAGCATTTT. Amino acid sequence: CASSLADRVVRSGDQPQHF.

This clonotype was recorded at least ten times. The chain uses TRBV5-1 and TRBJ2-1; TRBD1 matches at 10 bases. Looked up from germline, CDR1 is SGHRS and CDR2 is YFSETQ. The CDR3 sequence is 15 residues long. J lost 4 bases, V lost 4 bases, and 5 bases had no gene match. The CDR3 is CASSLGQGEYNEQFF. CDR3 bases: TGCGCCAGCAGCCTAGGACAGGGGGAGTACAATGAGCAGTTCTTC.

This clonotype appeared once. The chain carries TRBV20-1 and TRBJ2-3; D gene ambiguous. Per germline, CDR1 DFQATT and CDR2 SNEGSKA (reference sequence). This CDR3 spans 15 amino acids. Deletions cut 6 bases from V and 2 bases from J, with 18 bases between. The CDR3 DNA follows: TGCAGTGCCCCCACCCCCTCGGGTTCCACAGATACGCAGTATTTT. Its translation is CSAPTPSGSTDTQYF.

This clonotype was picked up a small number of times. This chain connects TRBV6-5 to TRBJ1-2; D is ambiguous. Germline V gene sequence: CDR1 MNHEY, CDR2 SVGAGI. This CDR3 has 16 amino acids. V was clipped by 0 bases and J by 4 bases, with 15 bases between them. CDR3 bases: TGTGCCAGCAGTTACTCGATCGCGTTCAGGCCCTATGGCTACACCTTC. Translated, it gives CASSYSIAFRPYGYTF.

The rearrangement uses TRBV14 and TRBJ2-3; TRBD2 matches 9 bases. CDR3 length equals 17 residues. V lost 0 bases and J lost 3; bases outside the gene matches: 7. CDR1 is SGHDN, CDR2 FVKESK, per germline. Here the CDR3 reads CASSQELAGVWTDTQYF. CDR3 nucleotide sequence: TGTGCCAGCAGCCAAGAATTAGCGGGAGTCTGGACAGATACGCAGTATTTT.

This chain connects TRBV11-2 to TRBJ2-3, with D possibly being TRBD2 (6 bases). CDR1 SGHAT and CDR2 FQNNGV come from the germline V gene. The CDR3 has 17 residues. V lost 7 bases and J 2 bases, leaving 22 bases between the germline ends. In nucleotides, the CDR3 is TGTGCCAGCATCTTCCTCAACCGGGAGTGGGCCACAGATACGCAGTATTTT. Protein sequence: CASIFLNREWATDTQYF.

The rearrangement uses TRBV27 and TRBJ2-3, with 12 bases aligning to TRBD2. CDR3 length equals 17 residues. The germline gives CDR1 MNHEY, CDR2 SMNVEV (reference sequence). V shed 7 bases and J 0 bases; nucleotides not matched to a gene: 8. CDR3 DNA sequence: TGTGCCAGCACCTACTGGGGGACTAGCGGGAGCACAGATACGCAGTATTTT. Residues: CASTYWGTSGSTDTQYF.

In its sample, this clonotype was seen a few times. The V and J genes are TRBV24-1 and TRBJ1-2; D is unclear. V lost 0 bases to trimming and J lost 5 bases, with 9 bases between them. The CDR3 length is 14 residues. Germline values: CDR1 KGHDR, CDR2 SFDVKD. CDR3 protein: CATSDLTITYGYTF. The CDR3, as DNA: TGTGCCACCAGTGATTTGACGATTACATATGGCTACACCTTC.

The chain recombines TRBV30 with TRBJ2-2; TRBD1 agrees at 7 bases. J was trimmed by 6 bases and V by 2 bases; bases with no gene match: 3. The CDR3 sequence is 13 residues long. Germline V gene sequence: CDR1 GTSNPN, CDR2 SVGIG (reference sequence). CDR3 sequence (DNA): TGTGCCTGGAGTATAGGGGGCCCCGGGGAGCTGTTTTTT. It codes for CAWSIGGPGELFF.

This clonotype showed up just a few times. The chain has TRBV4-2 and TRBJ1-4, with D unclear. The CDR3 runs to 13 residues. The germline V gene has CDR1 LGHNA and CDR2 YNFKEQ. V gave up 1 base and J gave up 7 bases, with 7 bases separating them. The CDR3 here is CASSQAESEKLFF. For the CDR3, the DNA is TGTGCCAGCAGCCAAGCGGAAAGTGAAAAACTGTTTTTT.

This clonotype was seen more than once but under ten times. Written as DNA, the CDR3 is TGCAGCGTTGACAGGGGGGACACTGAAGCTTTCTTT. It is translated as CSVDRGDTEAFF. J is TRBJ1-1 and V is TRBV29-1, with TRBD1 identical over 7 bases. The CDR3 extends over 12 amino acids. V lost 3 bases, J lost 3 bases, and 1 base stayed unmatched. Germline-derived CDR1 and CDR2 are SQVTM and ANQGSEA. The whole variable domain, filled in from reference TRBV29-1 and TRBJ1-1, reads SAVISQKPSRDICQRGTSLTIQCQVDSQVTMMFWYRQQPGQSLTLIATANQGSEATYESGFVIDKFPISRPNLTFSTLTVSNMSPEDSSIYLCSVDRGDTEAFFGQGTRLTVV.

The V and J genes are TRBV19 and TRBJ1-1, with no clear D. The germline CDR1 and CDR2 sequences are LNHDA and SQIVND (reference sequence). The CDR3 consists of 12 residues. Trimming took off 1 base at V and 7 bases at J, with 7 bases between the two ends. In nucleotides, the CDR3 is TGTGCCAGTAGTATAGGAGAGTATGAAGCTTTCTTT. Amino acid sequence: CASSIGEYEAFF.

In DNA, the CDR3 is TGTGCCAGCAGCTTAGATCGGCTAGCGGGAGACCTTTCTAGCACAGATACGCAGTATTTT. The encoded protein is CASSLDRLAGDLSSTDTQYF. This rearrangement joins TRBV11-2 to TRBJ2-3, with TRBD2 identical over 10 bases. Trimming at V came to 0 bases and at J to 0 bases, leaving 12 bases not matched to a gene. Per the germline V gene, CDR1 is SGHAT and CDR2 is FQNNGV. The CDR3 spans 20 residues.

The sample holds a few counts of this clonotype. The chain couples TRBV7-6 to TRBJ1-1; 7 bases line up with TRBD1. Germline CDR1 is SGHVS and CDR2 is FNYEAQ. J gave up 1 base and V 3 bases, and 11 bases lay outside the gene matches. CDR3 length: 17 amino acids. This chain's CDR3 is CASSFILKDRPNTEAFF. The CDR3 DNA reads as TGTGCCAGCAGCTTCATCCTCAAGGACAGGCCGAACACTGAAGCTTTCTTT.

This clonotype was seen more than once but under ten times. The chain has TRBV7-2 and TRBJ2-3; 7 positions agree with TRBD2. The CDR3 contains 16 residues. Germline V gene data show CDR1 as SGHTA and CDR2 as FQGNSA. Unmatched junction bases numbered 15, after V lost 8 bases and J lost 4 bases. CDR3 nucleotides: TGTGCCAGCGACTTCGAGCGGGGTCAGATAGCAGATACGCAGTATTTT. It is translated as CASDFERGQIADTQYF.

This clonotype was seen at least ten times. The J gene is TRBJ1-1, the V gene TRBV12-3 or TRBV12-4; possibly TRBD1 for D (5 bases). Trimming removed 1 base at V and 6 bases at J, with 6 bases between. This CDR3 is 12 amino acids long. The CDR3: CASSLVGAEAFF. The CDR3 bases are TGTGCCAGCAGTTTAGTAGGGGCTGAAGCTTTCTTT.

V usage is TRBV6-5 and J usage is TRBJ2-3, with TRBD2 matching 9 bases. The CDR3 runs to 14 residues. With V trimmed by 6 bases and J by 6 bases, 7 bases remained unmatched. From germline, CDR1 is MNHEY and CDR2 SVGAGI. CDR3 sequence: CASSSGLAPDTQYF. CDR3 bases: TGTGCCAGCAGCTCGGGACTAGCCCCCGATACGCAGTATTTT.

The rearrangement links TRBV6-6 to TRBJ2-2; D possibly uses TRBD1 or TRBD2 (5 bases each). Germline CDR1 reads MNHNY; CDR2 reads SVGAGI (reference sequence). V lost 8 bases, J lost 5 bases, and 18 bases lay in between. The CDR3 is made up of 15 amino acids. This CDR3 reads CASPGGRSWTGELFF. In DNA form, the CDR3 reads TGTGCCAGCCCTGGGGGTCGGAGTTGGACCGGGGAGCTGTTTTTT.

The genes are TRBV6-1 and TRBJ1-2, with D tentatively TRBD1 (6 bases). With 6 bases removed from V and 4 bases from J, the gap between germline ends came to 18 bases. The length of the CDR3 is 15 residues. Germline V gene lookup returns CDR1 MNHNS and CDR2 SASEGT. CDR3 protein: CASSPTGLAAYGYTF. CDR3 coding DNA: TGTGCCAGCAGCCCCACAGGGTTAGCGGCCTATGGCTACACCTTC.

The chain uses TRBV27 and TRBJ2-3, with 7 bases aligning to TRBD2. The CDR3 loop spans 13 amino acids. After removal of 6 bases from V and 4 bases from J, the junction contained 4 bases not matched to a gene. Germline values: CDR1 MNHEY, CDR2 SMNVEV (reference sequence). DNA for the CDR3: TGTGCCAGCAGCCCGGGAGGCGCAGATACGCAGTATTTT. As protein: CASSPGGADTQYF.

As DNA, the CDR3 is TGTGCCAGCAGTGACGCCCTACAGGGGGCGGATGTCTATGGCTACACCTTC. This sequence encodes CASSDALQGADVYGYTF. The rearrangement joins TRBV6-6 to TRBJ1-2; 9 bases match TRBD1. This CDR3 region has 17 residues. CDR1 and CDR2 from the germline V gene are MNHNY and SVGAGI (reference sequence). Trimming took 5 bases from V and 4 from J; bases not matched to a gene: 14.

The sample holds a few counts of this clonotype. This rearrangement joins TRBV3-1 to TRBJ2-1; 8 positions match TRBD1. CDR1 is LGHDT and CDR2 is YNNKEL in the germline V gene (reference sequence). V was pared by 0 bases and J by 3 bases, with 7 bases of the junction left unmatched. The CDR3 loop spans 17 amino acids. The CDR3 is CASSQELIGTGYNEQFF. The DNA of the CDR3 is TGTGCCAGCAGCCAAGAATTGATTGGGACAGGCTACAATGAGCAGTTCTTC.

The chain uses TRBV29-1 and TRBJ2-7, with 10 bases that match TRBD1. CDR1 is SQVTM and CDR2 is ANQGSEA in the germline V gene. J lost 4 bases, V lost 8 bases, and 5 bases had no gene match. The CDR3 totals 12 residues. DNA of the CDR3: TGCAGCACCCGGGACAGGGGATACGAGCAGTACTTC. Amino acid sequence: CSTRDRGYEQYF.

This clonotype showed up just a few times. This chain joins TRBV5-1 and TRBJ1-2; 8 nucleotides agree with TRBD1. J was trimmed by 6 bases and V by 1 base; bases with no gene match: 8. Germline CDR1 is SGHRS and CDR2 is YFSETQ. The CDR3 loop spans 15 amino acids. CDR3 loop: CASSLITGGSDGYTF. The CDR3 DNA sequence: TGCGCCAGCAGCTTGATTACAGGGGGGTCCGATGGCTACACCTTC.

This chain connects TRBV4-1 to TRBJ2-7; the D gene is possibly TRBD2 (5 bases). The germline V gene has CDR1 MGHRA and CDR2 YSYEKL. With 0 bases removed from V and 4 bases from J, the gap between germline ends came to 16 bases. This CDR3 region has 16 residues. The CDR3 DNA reads as TGCGCCAGCAGCCAAGATACGGGGAACTCAGCTTACGAGCAGTACTTC. Translated, it gives CASSQDTGNSAYEQYF.

The sample holds a few counts of this clonotype. This CDR3 is CASSLVGGGTDTQYF. The CDR3 DNA reads as TGTGCCAGCAGCTTAGTTGGCGGGGGTACAGATACGCAGTATTTT. The chain has TRBV7-8 and TRBJ2-3; 7 positions agree with TRBD2. V shed 1 base, J shed 3 bases, and the junction held 4 bases outside the gene matches. This CDR3 spans 15 amino acids. The germline CDR1 and CDR2 sequences are SGHVS and FQNEAQ.

The gene calls are TRBV12-3 or TRBV12-4 and TRBJ2-5; D could derive from TRBD1 or TRBD2 (6 bases each). CDR3 length: 17 residues. V shed 3 bases and J shed 3 bases, with 20 bases lying between them. The CDR3 loop reads CASSFGGSVRREETQYF. The DNA for the CDR3 is TGTGCCAGCAGTTTCGGGGGCTCCGTTCGGAGGGAAGAGACCCAGTACTTC.

CDR3 coding DNA: TGTGCCAGCAGCCAAGGGCTCAGGGTGGGCACTGAAGCTTTCTTT. This sequence encodes CASSQGLRVGTEAFF. This chain uses TRBV3-1 with TRBJ1-1, with a weak D call TRBD1 (5 bases). CDR1 is LGHDT, CDR2 YNNKEL, per germline (reference sequence). Trimming left V 1 base short and J 4 bases short, with 13 bases between. The CDR3 length is 15 residues.

This clonotype was seen a few times. This rearrangement joins TRBV7-9 to TRBJ2-7; D gene uncertain. This CDR3 spans 14 amino acids. V lost 7 bases and J lost 5, with 18 bases in between. Per germline, CDR1 SEHNR and CDR2 FQNEAQ (reference sequence). The CDR3 DNA reads as TGTGCCAGCACCTTTAATTCTGAGCGAAACGAGCAGTACTTC. This encodes CASTFNSERNEQYF.